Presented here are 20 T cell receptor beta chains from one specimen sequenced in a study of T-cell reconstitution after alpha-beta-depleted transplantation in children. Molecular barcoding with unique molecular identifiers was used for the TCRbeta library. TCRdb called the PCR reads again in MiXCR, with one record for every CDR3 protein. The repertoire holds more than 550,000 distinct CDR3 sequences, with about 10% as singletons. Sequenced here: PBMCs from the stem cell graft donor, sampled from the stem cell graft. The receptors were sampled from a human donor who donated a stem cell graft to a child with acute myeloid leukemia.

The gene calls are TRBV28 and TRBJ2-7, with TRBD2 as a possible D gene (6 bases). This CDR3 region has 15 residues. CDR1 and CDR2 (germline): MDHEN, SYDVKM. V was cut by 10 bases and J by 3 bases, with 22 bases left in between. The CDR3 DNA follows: TGTGCCATCATAGGGACGCCTGGAGGGGTCTACGAGCAGTACTTC. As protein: CAIIGTPGGVYEQYF.

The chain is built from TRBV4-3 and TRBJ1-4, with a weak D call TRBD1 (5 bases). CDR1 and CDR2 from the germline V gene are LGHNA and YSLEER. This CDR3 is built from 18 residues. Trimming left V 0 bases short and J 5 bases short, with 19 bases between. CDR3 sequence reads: CASSQDFPRRAENEKLFF. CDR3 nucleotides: TGCGCCAGCAGCCAAGATTTCCCCCGCAGGGCTGAAAATGAAAAACTGTTTTTT.

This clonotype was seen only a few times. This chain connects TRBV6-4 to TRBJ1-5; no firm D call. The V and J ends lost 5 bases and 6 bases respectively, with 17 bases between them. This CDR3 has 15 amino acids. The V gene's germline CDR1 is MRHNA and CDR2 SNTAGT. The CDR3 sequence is CASSRDWGEGQPQHF. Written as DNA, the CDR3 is TGTGCCAGCAGTCGCGACTGGGGAGAGGGTCAGCCCCAGCATTTT.

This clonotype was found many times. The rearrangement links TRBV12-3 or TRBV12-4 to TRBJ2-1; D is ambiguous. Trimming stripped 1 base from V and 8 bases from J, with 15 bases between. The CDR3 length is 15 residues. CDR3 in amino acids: CASSLDPGYGYEQFF. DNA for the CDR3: TGTGCCAGCAGTTTAGACCCCGGGTACGGCTATGAGCAGTTCTTC.

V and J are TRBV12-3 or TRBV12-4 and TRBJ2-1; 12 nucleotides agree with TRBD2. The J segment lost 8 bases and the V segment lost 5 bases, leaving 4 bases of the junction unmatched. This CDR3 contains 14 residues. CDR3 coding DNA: TGTGCCAGCAGTACAAGACTAGCGGGAGATGAGCAGTTCTTC. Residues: CASSTRLAGDEQFF.

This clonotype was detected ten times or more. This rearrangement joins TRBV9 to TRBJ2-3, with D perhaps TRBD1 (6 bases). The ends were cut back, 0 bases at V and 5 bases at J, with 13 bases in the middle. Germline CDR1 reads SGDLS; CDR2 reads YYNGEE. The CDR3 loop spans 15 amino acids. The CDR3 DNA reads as TGTGCCAGCAGCGTAGTAGAGGGGGATAGAGATACGCAGTATTTT. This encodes CASSVVEGDRDTQYF. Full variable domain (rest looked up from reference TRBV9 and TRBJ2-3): DSGVTQTPKHLITATGQRVTLRCSPRSGDLSVYWYQQSLDQGLQFLIQYYNGEERAKGNILERFSAQQFPDLHSELNLSSLELGDSALYFCASSVVEGDRDTQYFGPGTRLTVL.

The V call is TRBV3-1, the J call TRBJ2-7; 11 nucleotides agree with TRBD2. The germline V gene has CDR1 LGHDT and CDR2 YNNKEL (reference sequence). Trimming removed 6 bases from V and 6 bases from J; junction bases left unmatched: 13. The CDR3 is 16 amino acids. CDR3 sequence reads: CASSPPRLAGGGEQYF. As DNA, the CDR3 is TGTGCCAGCAGTCCCCCCCGCTTAGCGGGAGGGGGCGAGCAGTACTTC.

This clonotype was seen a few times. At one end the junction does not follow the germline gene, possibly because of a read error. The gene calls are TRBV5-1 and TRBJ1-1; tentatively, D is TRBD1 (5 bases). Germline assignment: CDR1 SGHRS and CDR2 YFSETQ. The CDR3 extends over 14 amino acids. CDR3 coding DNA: TGCGCCTGCAGCGGGGGACCGATGAACACTGAAGCTTTCTTT. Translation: CACSGGPMNTEAFF.

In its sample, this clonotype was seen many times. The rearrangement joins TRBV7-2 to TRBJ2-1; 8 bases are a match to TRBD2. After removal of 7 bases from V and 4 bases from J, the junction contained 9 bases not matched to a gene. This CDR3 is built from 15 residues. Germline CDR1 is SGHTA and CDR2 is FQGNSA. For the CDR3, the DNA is TGTGCCAGCACCACAACTAGCGGAGCTTACAATGAGCAGTTCTTC. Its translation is CASTTTSGAYNEQFF.

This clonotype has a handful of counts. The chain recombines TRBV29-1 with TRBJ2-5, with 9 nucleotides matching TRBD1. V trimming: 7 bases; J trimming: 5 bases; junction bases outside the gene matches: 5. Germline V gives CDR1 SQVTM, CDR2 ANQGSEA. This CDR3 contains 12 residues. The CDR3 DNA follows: TGCAGCGCCGGGACAGGGCGGGAGACCCAGTACTTC. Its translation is CSAGTGRETQYF.

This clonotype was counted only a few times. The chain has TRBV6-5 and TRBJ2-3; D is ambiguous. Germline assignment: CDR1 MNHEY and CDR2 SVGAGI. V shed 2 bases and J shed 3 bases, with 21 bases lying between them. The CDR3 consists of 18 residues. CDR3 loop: CASSYAVKDGLRTDTQYF. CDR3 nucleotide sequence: TGTGCCAGCAGTTACGCGGTGAAGGACGGTCTAAGGACAGATACGCAGTATTTT.

The CDR3 loop reads CASRGTAANSPLHF. CDR3 nucleotides: TGTGCCAGCAGGGGGACAGCAGCTAATTCACCCCTCCACTTT. V usage is TRBV6-1 and J usage is TRBJ1-6, with 7 bases fitting TRBD1. The CDR3 consists of 14 residues. Germline CDR1 is MNHNS and CDR2 is SASEGT. Trimming cost V 6 bases and J 6 bases; bases outside gene matches: 5.

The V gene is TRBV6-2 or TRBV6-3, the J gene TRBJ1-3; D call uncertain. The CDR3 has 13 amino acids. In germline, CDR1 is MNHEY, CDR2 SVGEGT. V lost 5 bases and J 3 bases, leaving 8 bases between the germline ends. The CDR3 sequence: CASSASYGNTIYF. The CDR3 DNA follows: TGTGCCAGCAGTGCCTCCTATGGAAACACCATATATTTT.

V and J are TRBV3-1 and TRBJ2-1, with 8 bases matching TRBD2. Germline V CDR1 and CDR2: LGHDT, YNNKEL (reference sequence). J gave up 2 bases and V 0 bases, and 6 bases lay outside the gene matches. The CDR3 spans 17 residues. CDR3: CASSQDFLAGTYNEQFF. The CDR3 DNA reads TGTGCCAGCAGCCAAGATTTCCTAGCGGGTACCTACAATGAGCAGTTCTTC.

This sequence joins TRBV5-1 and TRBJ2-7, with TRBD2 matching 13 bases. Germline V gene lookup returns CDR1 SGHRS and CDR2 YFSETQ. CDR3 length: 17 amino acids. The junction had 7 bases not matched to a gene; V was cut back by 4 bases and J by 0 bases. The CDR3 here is CASSPQGTSGASYEQYF. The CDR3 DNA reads TGCGCCAGCAGCCCCCAGGGGACTAGCGGGGCCTCCTACGAGCAGTACTTC.

As DNA, the CDR3 is TGTGCCACCCAGACAGGGGGCTCCTATGAGCAGTTCTTC. This sequence encodes CATQTGGSYEQFF. V and J are TRBV21-1 and TRBJ2-1; no check of the table's D call, TRBD1, against the DNA was made. TRBV21-1 is assigned pseudogene status. This CDR3 has 13 residues.

The CDR3 region has the DNA TGTGCCAGCAGTTCTAGCGGGAGATCACTGCAGCAGTACTTC. It translates to CASSSSGRSLQQYF. The chain recombines TRBV14 with TRBJ2-7; 10 bases line up with TRBD2. This CDR3 has 14 residues. Per the germline V gene, CDR1 is SGHDN and CDR2 is FVKESK. V was pared by 6 bases and J by 8 bases, with 10 bases of the junction left unmatched.

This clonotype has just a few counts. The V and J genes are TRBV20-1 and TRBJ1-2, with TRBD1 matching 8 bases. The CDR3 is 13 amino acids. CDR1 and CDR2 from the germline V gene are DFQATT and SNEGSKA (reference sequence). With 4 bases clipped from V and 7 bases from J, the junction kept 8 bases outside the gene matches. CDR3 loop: CSATPGGAGGYTF. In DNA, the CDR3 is TGCAGTGCTACCCCAGGGGGCGCGGGTGGCTACACCTTC.

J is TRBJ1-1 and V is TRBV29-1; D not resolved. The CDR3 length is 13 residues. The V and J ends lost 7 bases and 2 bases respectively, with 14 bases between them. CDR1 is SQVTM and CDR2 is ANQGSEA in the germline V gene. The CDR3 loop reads CSGWGGGNTEAFF. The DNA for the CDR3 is TGCAGCGGATGGGGAGGTGGTAACACTGAAGCTTTCTTT. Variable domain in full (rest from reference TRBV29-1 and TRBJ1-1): SAVISQKPSRDICQRGTSLTIQCQVDSQVTMMFWYRQQPGQSLTLIATANQGSEATYESGFVIDKFPISRPNLTFSTLTVSNMSPEDSSIYLCSGWGGGNTEAFFGQGTRLTVV.

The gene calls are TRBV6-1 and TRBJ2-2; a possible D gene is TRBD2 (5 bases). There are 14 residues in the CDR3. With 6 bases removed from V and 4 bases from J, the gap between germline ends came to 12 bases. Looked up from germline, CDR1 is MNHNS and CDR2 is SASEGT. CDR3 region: CASRGPGSTGELFF. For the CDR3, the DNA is TGTGCCAGCAGGGGCCCGGGAAGCACCGGGGAGCTGTTTTTT.